This T cell receptor beta chain was sequenced for a study of cytomegalovirus exposure and HLA in healthy donors. Turning to the study itself: As released early, the data held 70 million to 95 million unique TCRs from HLA-typed donors. Study-level results: Cytomegalovirus status was reportedly diagnosed by the classifier with high specificity and sensitivity. What a later analysis reportedly showed was that an Asian-associated ancestry cluster had fewer N-insertions than the 666-donor mean. Analysis was carried out at a later point, and it linked a missense DCLRE1C variant to TCR beta V- and J-gene trimming.

The PCR was carried out with 60 Vbeta primers and 13 Jbeta primers. Measured with immunoSEQ multiplex PCR; TCRdb has only the in-frame clones, and not every one. The sample includes more than 200,000 clones, around 80% seen only once; the top ten take approximately 0.22%. Concerning this clone: No antigen is known for it.

The clonotype was recovered from a girl aged 2 to 9 in good health and CMV-seronegative. What was sequenced was PBMCs.

The CDR3 sequence is CASRDRGGQPQHF. The DNA of the CDR3 is TGTGCCAGTAGGGACAGGGGAGGTCAGCCCCAGCATTTT. This chain uses TRBV19 with TRBJ1-5, with 9 bases aligning to TRBD1. Per germline, CDR1 LNHDA and CDR2 SQIVND (reference sequence). CDR3 length: 13 residues. V lost 6 bases and J lost 6; bases outside the gene matches: 3.